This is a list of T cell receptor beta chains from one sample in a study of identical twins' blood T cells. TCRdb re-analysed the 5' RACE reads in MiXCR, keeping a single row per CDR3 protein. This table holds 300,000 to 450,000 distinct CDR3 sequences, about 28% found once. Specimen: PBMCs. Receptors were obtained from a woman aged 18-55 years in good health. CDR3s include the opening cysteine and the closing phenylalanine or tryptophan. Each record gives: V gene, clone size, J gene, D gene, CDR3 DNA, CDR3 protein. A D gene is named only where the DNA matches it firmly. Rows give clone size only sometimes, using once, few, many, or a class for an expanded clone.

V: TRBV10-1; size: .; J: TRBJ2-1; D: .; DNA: TGCGCCAGCAGTGAGTCGAAGAGCGGCGGCTACAATGAGCAGTTCTTC; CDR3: CASSESKSGGYNEQFF
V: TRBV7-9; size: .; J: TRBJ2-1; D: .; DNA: TGTGCCAGCAGCGATTCCGACGGTTACAATGAGCAGTTCTTC; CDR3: CASSDSDGYNEQFF
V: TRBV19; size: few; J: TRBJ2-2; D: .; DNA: TGTGCCAGTAGTATAATTACGTACACCGGGGAGCTGTTTTTT; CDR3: CASSIITYTGELFF
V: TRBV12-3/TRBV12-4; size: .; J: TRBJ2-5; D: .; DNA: TGTGCCAGCAGTTCTACAGGGAGAGAGACCCAGTACTTC; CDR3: CASSSTGRETQYF
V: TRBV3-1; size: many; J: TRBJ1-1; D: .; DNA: TGTGCCAGCAGCCAAGATGGGAACAGGGTCCTGAACACTGAAGCTTTCTTT; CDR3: CASSQDGNRVLNTEAFF
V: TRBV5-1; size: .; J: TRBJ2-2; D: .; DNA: TGCGCCAGCAGTCTCAGGGTCGGGGCAGGGTTCATCGCCGGGGAGCTGTTTTTT; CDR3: CASSLRVGAGFIAGELFF
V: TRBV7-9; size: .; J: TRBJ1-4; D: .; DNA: TGTGCAAGCAGCGACCGGGAAGGGGATCGGGAAAAACTGTTTTTT; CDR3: CASSDREGDREKLFF
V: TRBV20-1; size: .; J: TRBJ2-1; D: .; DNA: TGCAGTGCGGAGAAGGATGGGGGAGTTGGGCAGTTCTTC; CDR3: CSAEKDGGVGQFF
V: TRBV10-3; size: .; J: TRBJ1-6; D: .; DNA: TGTGCCATCAGTGAGCCGGACATAGTGAATTCACCCCTCCACTTT; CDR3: CAISEPDIVNSPLHF
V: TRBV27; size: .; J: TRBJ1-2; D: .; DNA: TGTGCCAGCAGTTCAGGTGACAGTCGCCCGTACACCTTC; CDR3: CASSSGDSRPYTF
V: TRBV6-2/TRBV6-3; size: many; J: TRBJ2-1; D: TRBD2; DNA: TGTGCCAGCACCCGGTCTAGCGGGAGTCCTGAGCAGTTCTTC; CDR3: CASTRSSGSPEQFF
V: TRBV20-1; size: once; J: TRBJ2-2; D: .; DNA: TGCAGTGCTCGCCTGGGAATCAACACCGGGGAGCTGTTTTTT; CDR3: CSARLGINTGELFF
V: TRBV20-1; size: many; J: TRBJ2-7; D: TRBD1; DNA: TGCAGTGCTCACCCCGGGACAGGGAGCGACGAGCAGTACTTC; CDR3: CSAHPGTGSDEQYF
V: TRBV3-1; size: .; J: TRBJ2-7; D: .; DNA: TGTGCCAGCAGCACTGACGTAAACTACGAGCAGTACTTC; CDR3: CASSTDVNYEQYF
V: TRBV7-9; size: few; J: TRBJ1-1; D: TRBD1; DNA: TGTGCCAGCAGCCTTACTACAGGGGGGCACGCGGCTTTCTTT; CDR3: CASSLTTGGHAAFF
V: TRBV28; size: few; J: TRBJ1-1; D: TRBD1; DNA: TGTGCCAGCAGTTTCGGGACAGGGGGCTACACTGAAGCTTTCTTT; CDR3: CASSFGTGGYTEAFF
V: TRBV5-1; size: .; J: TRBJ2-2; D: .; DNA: TGCGCCAGCAGCTTGGTTCAGGGGAGTGTTGCCGGGGAGCTGTTTTTT; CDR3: CASSLVQGSVAGELFF
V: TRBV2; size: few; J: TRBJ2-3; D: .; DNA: TGTGCCAGCAGTGAACAGTATACGCAGTATTTT; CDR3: CASSEQYTQYF
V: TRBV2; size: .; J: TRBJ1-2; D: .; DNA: TGTGCCGGCAGTGCTACGGGCCAAGGGGGCTACACCTTC; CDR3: CAGSATGQGGYTF
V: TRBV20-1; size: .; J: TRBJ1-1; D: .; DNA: TGCAGTGCTAGAGATTTGTCCAGGGGCTTTGCTTTCTTT; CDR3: CSARDLSRGFAFF
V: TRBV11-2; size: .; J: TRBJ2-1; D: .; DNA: TGTGCCAGCAGCTTCCCTAGCCAATTC; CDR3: CASSFPSQF
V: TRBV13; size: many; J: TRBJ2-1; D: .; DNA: TGTGCCAGCAGCCAGGGGTCTAATGAGCAGTTCTTC; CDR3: CASSQGSNEQFF
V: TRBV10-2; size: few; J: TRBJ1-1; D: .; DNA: TGCGCCAGCAAGGTGTTGATGAACACTGAAGCTTTCTTT; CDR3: CASKVLMNTEAFF
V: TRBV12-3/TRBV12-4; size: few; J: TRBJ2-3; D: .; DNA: TGTGCCAGCAGGCGGACAACCACAGATACGCAGTATTTT; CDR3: CASRRTTTDTQYF
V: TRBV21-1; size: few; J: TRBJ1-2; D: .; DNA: TGTGCCAGCCCCCGATCCTCGGTAAAGTGCTATGGCTACACCTTC; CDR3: CASPRSSVKCYGYTF
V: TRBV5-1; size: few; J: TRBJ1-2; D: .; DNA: TGCGCCAGCAGCTATGACAGCGCCTATGGCTACACCTTC; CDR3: CASSYDSAYGYTF
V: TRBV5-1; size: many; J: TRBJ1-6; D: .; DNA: TGCGCCAGCAGCGGAGGTCCAAATTCACCCCTCCACTTT; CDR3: CASSGGPNSPLHF
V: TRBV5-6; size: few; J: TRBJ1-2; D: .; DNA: TGTGCCAGCAGCCCCGCGGAGTACTATGGCTACACCTTC; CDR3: CASSPAEYYGYTF
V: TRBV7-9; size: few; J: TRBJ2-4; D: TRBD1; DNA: TGTGCCAGCAGCCCGCGACAGGGCGAGGCCAAAAACATTCAGTACTTC; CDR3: CASSPRQGEAKNIQYF
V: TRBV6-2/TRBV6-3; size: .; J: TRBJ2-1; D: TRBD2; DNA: TGTGCCAGCAGTTACCGGACTAGCGGATACAATGAGCAGTTCTTC; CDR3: CASSYRTSGYNEQFF
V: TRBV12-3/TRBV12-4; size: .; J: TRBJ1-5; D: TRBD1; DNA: TGTGCCAGCAGTTCGACAGGGGGAGGTCAGCCCCAGCATTTT; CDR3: CASSSTGGGQPQHF
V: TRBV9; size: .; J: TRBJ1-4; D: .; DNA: TGTGCCAGCAGCGTCGGGGGGGCCTCAGCGGATGAAAAACTGTTTTTT; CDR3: CASSVGGASADEKLFF
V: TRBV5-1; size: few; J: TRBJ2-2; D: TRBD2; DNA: TGCGCCAGCAGCAGGACTAGCGGGGCCCAGAACACCGGGGAGCTGTTTTTT; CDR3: CASSRTSGAQNTGELFF
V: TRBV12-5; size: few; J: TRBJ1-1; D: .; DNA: TGTGCTAGTGGTTTGTCCTCAGGGGCGGGGAACACTGAAGCTTTCTTT; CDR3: CASGLSSGAGNTEAFF
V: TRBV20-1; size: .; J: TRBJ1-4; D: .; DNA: TGCAGTGCTAGGGAGGGGGGAGGGTACGAAAAACTGTTTTTT; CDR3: CSAREGGGYEKLFF
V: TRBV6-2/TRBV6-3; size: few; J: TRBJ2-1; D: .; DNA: TGTGCCAGCAGGGTTTTAGCACGGAGAGGCTACAATGAGCAGTTCTTC; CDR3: CASRVLARRGYNEQFF
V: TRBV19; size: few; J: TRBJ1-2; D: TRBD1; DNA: TGTGCCAGTAGTAAAGACAGGGAAATCTATGGCTACACCTTC; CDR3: CASSKDREIYGYTF
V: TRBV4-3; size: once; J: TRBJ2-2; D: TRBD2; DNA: TGCGCCAGCAGCCTCGGACTAGATTTCGGGGAGCTGTTTTTT; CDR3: CASSLGLDFGELFF
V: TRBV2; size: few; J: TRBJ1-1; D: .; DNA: TGTGCCAGTCTTAGGGACACCAACACTGAAGCTTTCTTT; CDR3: CASLRDTNTEAFF
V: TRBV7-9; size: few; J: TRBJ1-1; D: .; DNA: TGTGCCAGCAGCTCCCCTTTGAAGGGGGTGAACACTGAAGCTTTCTTT; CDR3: CASSSPLKGVNTEAFF
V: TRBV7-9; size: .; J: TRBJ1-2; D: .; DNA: TGTGCCAGCAGCTTATTGGGATCCTCTCCTGGCTACACCTTC; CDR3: CASSLLGSSPGYTF
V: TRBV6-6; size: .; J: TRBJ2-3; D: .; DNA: TGTGCCAGCAGTTCCTTTACAGATACGCAGTATTTT; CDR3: CASSSFTDTQYF